This T cell receptor (beta chain) was observed in a study of T cells in localized non-small cell lung cancer. Clones were sequenced by immunoSEQ multiplex PCR, and TCRdb holds only the in-frame ones, with some missing. The sample lists 1,500 to 2,000 clones, 25% occurring once. Germline-derived CDR1 and CDR2 are SGHRS and YFSETQ. The V end lost 0 bases, the J end lost 3 bases, and 22 bases lay between the germline ends. CDR3 size: 18 residues. Study-level points and caveats: Greater blood T cell density accompanied longer overall survival. Heterogeneity stays possible, as sequencing covered only one tumor region. Adjacent lung was found to contain a median approximately 60 of the top 100 tumor clones. Uninvolved adjacent lung showed higher T cell clonality than tumor.

The count of this clone is one. No antigen is known for it. The sample consisted of normal lung tissue next to the tumor, taken before any cancer treatment. This sequence was found in a female donor of 60 years or more with stage III squamous cell lung carcinoma. The chain uses TRBV5-1 and TRBJ2-7; D is tentatively TRBD1 or TRBD2 (5 bases each). CDR3 loop: CASSLAGLLQGPSYEQYF. The CDR3 bases are TGCGCCAGCAGCTTGGCCGGTTTGCTTCAGGGACCGAGCTACGAGCAGTACTTC.